This T cell receptor beta chain appears in the sequencing data of a study of blood T cell repertoires in COVID-19. Overall study: There were acute and convalescent COVID-19 samples, and they came from the United States, Italy and Spain. The analysed material was cDNA or gDNA that came from T cells, B-cell-depleted T cells, or PBMCs.

The trim removed 1 base at V and 4 bases at J, leaving 8 bases unmatched. The CDR3 runs to 16 residues. CDR1 and CDR2 (germline): SGHDN, FVKESK. In the original processing: Estimation of nucleated cell counts was performed using reference gene primer amplification. Clones were read by immunoSEQ multiplex PCR, and TCRdb kept only the in-frame ones, dropping some. V and J calls and clone size are copied from that table; D and trimming were computed from the DNA. The repertoire holds over 75,000 clones, with approximately 90% as singletons. Sequencing was done on a sample of peripheral blood. This clonotype was sampled from a human donor with active COVID-19. The donor label of this sample is uncertain. The chain carries TRBV14 and TRBJ2-7; the match to TRBD1 covers 9 bases. CDR3 in DNA: TGTGCCAGCAGCCAAGGAGGGGGGACAGGGTGGTACGAGCAGTACTTC. It codes for CASSQGGGTGWYEQYF.